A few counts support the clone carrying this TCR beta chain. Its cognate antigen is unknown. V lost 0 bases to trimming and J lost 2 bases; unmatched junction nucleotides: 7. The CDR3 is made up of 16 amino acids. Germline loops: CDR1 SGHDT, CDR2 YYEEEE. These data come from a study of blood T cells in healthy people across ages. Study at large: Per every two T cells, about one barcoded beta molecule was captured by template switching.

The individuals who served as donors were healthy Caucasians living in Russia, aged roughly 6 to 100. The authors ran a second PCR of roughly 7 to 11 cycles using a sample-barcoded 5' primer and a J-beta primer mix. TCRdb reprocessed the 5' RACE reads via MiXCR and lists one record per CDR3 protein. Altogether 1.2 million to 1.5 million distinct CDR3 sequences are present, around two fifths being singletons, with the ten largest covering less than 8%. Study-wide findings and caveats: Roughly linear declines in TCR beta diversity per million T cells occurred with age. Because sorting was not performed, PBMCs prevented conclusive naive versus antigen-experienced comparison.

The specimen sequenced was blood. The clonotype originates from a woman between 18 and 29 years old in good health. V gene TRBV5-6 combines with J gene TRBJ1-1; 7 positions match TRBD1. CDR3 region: CASSLGVGGLNTEAFF. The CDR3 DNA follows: TGTGCCAGCAGCTTGGGCGTAGGGGGCCTAAACACTGAAGCTTTCTTT.